This T cell receptor (beta chain) stems from a study of blood T cell repertoires in COVID-19. Assay: immunoSEQ multiplex PCR; the TCRdb copy retains only in-frame clones and omits some. The sample records about 230,000 clones, around 84% being singletons. This CDR3 spans 15 amino acids. The germline CDR1 and CDR2 sequences are SNHLY and FYNNEI. Deletions cut 3 bases from V and 0 bases from J, with 11 bases between. The sequence derives from a man in his fifties with COVID-19, enrolled during active disease. The sequencing input was peripheral blood. The gene calls are TRBV2 and TRBJ1-2; a possible D gene is TRBD1 (5 bases). The DNA for the CDR3 is TGTGCCAGCAGTGAGGGCCAGGGTCCTAACTATGGCTACACCTTC. Protein: CASSEGQGPNYGYTF. Drawing the rest from reference TRBV2 and TRBJ1-2, the complete variable domain is EPEVTQTPSHQVTQMGQEVILRCVPISNHLYFYWYRQILGQKVEFLVSFYNNEISEKSEIFDDQFSVERPDGSNFTLKIRSTKLEDSAMYFCASSEGQGPNYGYTFGSGTRLTVV.